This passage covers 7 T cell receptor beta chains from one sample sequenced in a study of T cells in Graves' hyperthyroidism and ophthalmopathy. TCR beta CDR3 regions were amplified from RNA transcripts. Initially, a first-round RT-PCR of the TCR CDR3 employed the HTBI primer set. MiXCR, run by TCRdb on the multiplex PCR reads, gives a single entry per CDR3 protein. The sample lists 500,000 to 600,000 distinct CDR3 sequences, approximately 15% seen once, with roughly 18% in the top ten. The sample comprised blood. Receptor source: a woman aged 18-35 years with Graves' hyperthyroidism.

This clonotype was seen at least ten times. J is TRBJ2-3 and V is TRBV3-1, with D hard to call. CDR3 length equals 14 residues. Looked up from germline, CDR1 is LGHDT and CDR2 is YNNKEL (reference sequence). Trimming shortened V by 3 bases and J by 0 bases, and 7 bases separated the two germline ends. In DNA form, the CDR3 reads TGTGCCAGCAGCCAGGCCCGAAGCACAGATACGCAGTATTTT. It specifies CASSQARSTDTQYF.

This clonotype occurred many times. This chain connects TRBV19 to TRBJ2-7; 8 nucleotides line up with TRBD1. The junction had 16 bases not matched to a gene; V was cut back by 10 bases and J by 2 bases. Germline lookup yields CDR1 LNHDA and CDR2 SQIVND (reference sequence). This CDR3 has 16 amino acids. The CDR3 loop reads CATRTGKAPSTYEQYF. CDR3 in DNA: TGTGCCACTCGGACAGGGAAAGCCCCCTCAACCTACGAGCAGTACTTC.

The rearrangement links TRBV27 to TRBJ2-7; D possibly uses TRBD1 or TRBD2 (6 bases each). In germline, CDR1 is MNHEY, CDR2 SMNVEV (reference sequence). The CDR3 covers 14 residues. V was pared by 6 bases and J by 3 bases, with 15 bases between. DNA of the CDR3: TGTGCCAGCAGCGAATATGGGGGGCTCTACGAGCAGTACTTC. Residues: CASSEYGGLYEQYF.

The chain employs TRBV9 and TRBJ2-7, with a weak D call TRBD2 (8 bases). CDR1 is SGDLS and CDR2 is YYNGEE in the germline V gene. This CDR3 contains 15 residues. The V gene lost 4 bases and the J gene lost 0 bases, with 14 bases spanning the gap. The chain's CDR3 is CASSRSGDSSYEQYF. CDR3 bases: TGTGCCAGCAGCCGTAGCGGGGACAGCTCCTACGAGCAGTACTTC. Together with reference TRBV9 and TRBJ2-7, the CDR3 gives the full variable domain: DSGVTQTPKHLITATGQRVTLRCSPRSGDLSVYWYQQSLDQGLQFLIQYYNGEERAKGNILERFSAQQFPDLHSELNLSSLELGDSALYFCASSRSGDSSYEQYFGPGTRLTVT.

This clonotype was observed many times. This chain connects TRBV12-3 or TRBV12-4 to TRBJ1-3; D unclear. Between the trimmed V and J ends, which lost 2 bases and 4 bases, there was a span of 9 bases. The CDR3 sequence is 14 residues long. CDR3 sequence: CASSLSIPGNTIYF. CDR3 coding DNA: TGTGCCAGCAGTTTATCTATACCCGGAAACACCATATATTTT.

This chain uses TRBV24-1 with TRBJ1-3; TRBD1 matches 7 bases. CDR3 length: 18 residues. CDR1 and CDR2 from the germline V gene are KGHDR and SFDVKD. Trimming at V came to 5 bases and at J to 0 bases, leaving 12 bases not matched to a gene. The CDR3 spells CATSGPGGQRSSGNTIYF. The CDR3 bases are TGTGCCACCAGTGGGCCGGGGGGACAGCGATCCTCTGGAAACACCATATATTTT.

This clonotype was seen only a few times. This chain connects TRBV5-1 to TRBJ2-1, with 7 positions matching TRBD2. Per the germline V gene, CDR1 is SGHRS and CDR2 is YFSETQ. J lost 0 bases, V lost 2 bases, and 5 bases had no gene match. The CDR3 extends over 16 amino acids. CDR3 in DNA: TGCGCCAGCAGCTTTGCTAGCGGACGCTCCTACAATGAGCAGTTCTTC. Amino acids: CASSFASGRSYNEQFF.